These T cell receptor beta chains were read from a single sample in a study of CD8 T cells in ankylosing spondylitis. TCRdb independently ran MiXCR on the 5' RACE reads; one entry per CDR3 protein. The sample shows 700,000 or so distinct CDR3 sequences, around 20% of them seen only once. Sample: blood, either unsorted or a sorted T cell fraction (not recorded which). The source of these receptors is a male donor with ankylosing spondylitis. The CDR3 runs from the conserved cysteine through the conserved F or W. The order of the fields is V gene, clone size, CDR3 protein. Rows may omit the clone size; those that give it use once, few, many or a size class.

>TRBV12-3/TRBV12-4|many
CAANPSVGPNTEAFF
>TRBV4-2|few
CASSQPLAIGANVLTF
>TRBV4-2|NA
CASSQDYAGTSGKETQYF
>TRBV12-3/TRBV12-4|NA
CASRGNLGPRGSGANVLTF
>TRBV7-9|NA
CASSAEGERYNEQFF
>TRBV7-9|NA
CATRAEDYEQYF
>TRBV6-5|NA
CASSYAGGSGGSPYEQYF
>TRBV12-3/TRBV12-4|NA
CASSLRGLAVMNEQFF
>TRBV29-1|many
CSVLWLGSPGEQYF
>TRBV29-1|few
CSVEGHGGVYEQYF
>TRBV25-1|NA
CASRPQGSNEKLFF
>TRBV28|few
CASSSTGTPLHF
>TRBV12-3/TRBV12-4|NA
CASSLTGGGAYEQFF
>TRBV9|NA
CASSSQGAGTYTEAFF
>TRBV6-1|few
CASSDNPTGTYEQYF
>TRBV7-3|few
CASSLKAAGITDTQYF
>TRBV12-3/TRBV12-4|many
CASSLMPFNTGELFF
>TRBV5-5|NA
CASSPPGQQNTEAFF
>TRBV20-1|few
CSARGRGLAGVNEQFF
>TRBV20-1|NA
CSDPEGGGDSYEQYF
>TRBV10-3|few
CAISESTRLAFAGELFF
>TRBV20-1|NA
CSAPTGYEQYF
>TRBV5-1|few
CASSWTGSGYTF